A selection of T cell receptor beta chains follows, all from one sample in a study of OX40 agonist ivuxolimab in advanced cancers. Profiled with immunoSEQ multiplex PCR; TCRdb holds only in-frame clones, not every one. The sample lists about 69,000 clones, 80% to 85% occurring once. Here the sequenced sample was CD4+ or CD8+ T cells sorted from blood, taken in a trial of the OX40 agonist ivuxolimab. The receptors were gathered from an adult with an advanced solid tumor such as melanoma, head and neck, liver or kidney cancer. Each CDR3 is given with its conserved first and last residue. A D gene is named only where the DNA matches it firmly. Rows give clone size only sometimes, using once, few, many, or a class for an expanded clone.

TGTGCCAGCTCACCACCGGGACTACAACAAGCTAACTATGGCTACACCTTC | CASSPPGLQQANYGYTF | - | few | TRBJ1-2 | 17 | TRBV18
TGTGCCAGCAGCTTTAACACTGAAGCTTTCTTT | CASSFNTEAFF | - | - | TRBJ1-1 | 11 | TRBV5-4
TGTGCCAGCAGTGAATGGGGTGGAAACACCATATATTTT | CASSEWGGNTIYF | - | - | TRBJ1-3 | 13 | TRBV6-1
TGTGCCAGCAGTTTACGGCATAGCGGGAGCTCCTACAATGAGCAGTTCTTC | CASSLRHSGSSYNEQFF | TRBD2 | - | TRBJ2-1 | 17 | TRBV27
TGTGCCAGCAGCTTAAGGGCGTCAGAGAGGGAGACCCAGTACTTC | CASSLRASERETQYF | - | few | TRBJ2-5 | 15 | TRBV7-2
TGTGCCAGCAGCGGACAGGCGAACACTGAAGCTTTCTTT | CASSGQANTEAFF | TRBD1 | - | TRBJ1-1 | 13 | TRBV6-1
TGTGCCAGCAGTCGGGACGAAAGCTCTGGGGCCAACGTCCTGACTTTC | CASSRDESSGANVLTF | - | - | TRBJ2-6 | 16 | TRBV2
TGTGCCAGCAGCTCGGACAGGGGGGGACATGGCTACACCTTC | CASSSDRGGHGYTF | TRBD1 | - | TRBJ1-2 | 14 | TRBV7-8
TGTGCCAGCAGCTTAGGGGGTATCCGGGAAAAACTGTTTTTT | CASSLGGIREKLFF | - | - | TRBJ1-4 | 14 | TRBV7-2
TGTGCCAGCAGGGGACTAGCGGGCTCTCAAGAGACCCAGTACTTC | CASRGLAGSQETQYF | TRBD2 | once | TRBJ2-5 | 15 | TRBV5-4
TGTGCCAGCAGTCCCCGGCTTAGGGAGGGCAATGAAAAACTGTTTTTT | CASSPRLREGNEKLFF | - | - | TRBJ1-4 | 16 | TRBV27
TGTGCCAGCAGCTTAGGACAACTAGATACGCAGTATTTT | CASSLGQLDTQYF | - | once | TRBJ2-3 | 13 | TRBV7-8
TGTGCCAGCAGCCCCGGACTAGCGGCCTACAATGAGCAGTTCTTC | CASSPGLAAYNEQFF | TRBD2 | - | TRBJ2-1 | 15 | TRBV28